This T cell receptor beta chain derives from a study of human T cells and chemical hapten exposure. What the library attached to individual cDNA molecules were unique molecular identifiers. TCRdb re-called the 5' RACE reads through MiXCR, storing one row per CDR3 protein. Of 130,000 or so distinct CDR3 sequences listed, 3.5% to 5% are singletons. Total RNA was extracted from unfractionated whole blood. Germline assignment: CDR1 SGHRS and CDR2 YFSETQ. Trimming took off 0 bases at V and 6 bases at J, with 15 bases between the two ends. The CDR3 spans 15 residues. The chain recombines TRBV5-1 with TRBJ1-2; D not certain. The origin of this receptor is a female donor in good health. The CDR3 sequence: CASSLAAEGGDGYTF. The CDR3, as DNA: TGCGCCAGCAGCTTGGCGGCAGAGGGCGGGGATGGCTACACCTTC. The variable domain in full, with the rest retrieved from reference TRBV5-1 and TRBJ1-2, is KAGVTQTPRYLIKTRGQQVTLSCSPISGHRSVSWYQQTPGQGLQFLFEYFSETQRNKGNFPGRFSGRQFSNSRSEMNVSTLELGDSALYLCASSLAAEGGDGYTFGSGTRLTVV.